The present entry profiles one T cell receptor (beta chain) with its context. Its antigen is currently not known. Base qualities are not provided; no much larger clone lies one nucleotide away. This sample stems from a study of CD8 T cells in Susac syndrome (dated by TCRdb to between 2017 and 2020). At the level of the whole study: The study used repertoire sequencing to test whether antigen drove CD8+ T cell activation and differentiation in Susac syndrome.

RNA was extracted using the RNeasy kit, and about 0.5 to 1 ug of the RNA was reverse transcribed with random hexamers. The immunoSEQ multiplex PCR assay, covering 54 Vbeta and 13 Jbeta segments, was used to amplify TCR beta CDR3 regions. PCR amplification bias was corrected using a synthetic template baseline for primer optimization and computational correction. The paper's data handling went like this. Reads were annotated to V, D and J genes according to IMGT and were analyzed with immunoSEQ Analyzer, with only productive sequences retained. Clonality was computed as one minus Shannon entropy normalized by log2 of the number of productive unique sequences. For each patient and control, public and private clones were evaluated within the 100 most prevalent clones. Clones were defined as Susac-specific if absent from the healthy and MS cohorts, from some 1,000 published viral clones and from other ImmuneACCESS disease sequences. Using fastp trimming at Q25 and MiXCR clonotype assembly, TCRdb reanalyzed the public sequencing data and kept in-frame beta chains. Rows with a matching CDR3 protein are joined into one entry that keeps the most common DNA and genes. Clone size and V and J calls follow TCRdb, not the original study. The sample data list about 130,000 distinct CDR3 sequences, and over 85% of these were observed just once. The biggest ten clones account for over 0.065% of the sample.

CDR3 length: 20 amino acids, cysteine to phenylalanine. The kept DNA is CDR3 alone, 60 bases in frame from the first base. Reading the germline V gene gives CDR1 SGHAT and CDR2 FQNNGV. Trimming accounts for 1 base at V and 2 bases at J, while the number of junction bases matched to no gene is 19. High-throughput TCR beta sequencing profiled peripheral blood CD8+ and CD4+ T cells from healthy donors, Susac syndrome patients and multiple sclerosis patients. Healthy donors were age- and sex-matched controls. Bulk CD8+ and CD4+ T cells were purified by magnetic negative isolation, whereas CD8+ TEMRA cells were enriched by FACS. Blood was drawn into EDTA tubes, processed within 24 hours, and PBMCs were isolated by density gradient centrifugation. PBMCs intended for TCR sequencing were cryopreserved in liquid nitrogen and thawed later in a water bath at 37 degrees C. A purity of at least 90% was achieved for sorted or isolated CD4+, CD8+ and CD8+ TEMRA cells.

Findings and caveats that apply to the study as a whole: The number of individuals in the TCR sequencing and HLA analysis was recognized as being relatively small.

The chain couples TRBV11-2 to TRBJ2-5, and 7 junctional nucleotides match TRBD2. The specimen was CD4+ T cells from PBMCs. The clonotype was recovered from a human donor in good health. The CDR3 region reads CASSLGGLTAIPLAQETQYF. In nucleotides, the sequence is TGTGCCAGCAGCTTAGGAGGTCTGACCGCCATTCCACTAGCGCAAGAGACCCAGTACTTC. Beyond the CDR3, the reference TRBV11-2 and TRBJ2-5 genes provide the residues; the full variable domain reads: EAGVAQSPRYKIIEKRQSVAFWCNPISGHATLYWYQQILGQGPKLLIQFQNNGVVDDSQLPKDRFSAERLKGVDSTLKIQPAKLEDSAVYLCASSLGGLTAIPLAQETQYFGPGTRLLVL.